Only one count was recorded for the clone carrying this T cell receptor (beta chain). How the authors handled the data: Estimation of nucleated cell counts relied on the amplification of reference gene primers. Some clones are missing from TCRdb's copy, which holds only in-frame ones; the method was immunoSEQ multiplex PCR. V, J and clone size reflect that table, while D and trimming were determined from the DNA. The sample consists of approximately 130,000 clones, around 78% of them appearing once. The sample comes from a study of blood T cell repertoires in COVID-19. Study details: Samples taken during acute and convalescent COVID-19 were collected in the United States, Italy and Spain. The cDNA or gDNA used as material had been derived from T cells, B-cell-depleted T cells, or PBMCs.

The sample was peripheral blood. The receptor was derived from a human donor in a cohort sampled during active COVID-19.

CDR3 nucleotides: TGCGCCAGCAGCTTGGCACTGGTGAATTCACCCCTCCACTTT. This translates into CASSLALVNSPLHF. This sequence joins TRBV5-1 and TRBJ1-6; D is ambiguous. CDR1 is SGHRS, CDR2 YFSETQ, per germline. The CDR3 length is 14 residues. V was trimmed by 0 bases and J by 7 bases, leaving 8 bases between them.